This passage covers 12 T cell receptor beta chains from one sample sequenced in a study of shared clonotypes between healthy human individuals (dated by TCRdb to 2018 to 2020). Libraries were built with the immunoSEQ multiplex PCR assay. Drawn from immuneACCESS, this table holds only the in-frame rearrangements with V and J called that TCRdb kept. Clones are partly lost; checked studies trace under half to an unresolved V gene and leave the rest unexplained. The sample data list about 2.4 million clones, and 80% to 95% of these were observed just once. The leading ten clones occupy 0.36% of the sample. The sample consisted of naive CD4+ T cells from PBMCs. The cell subset or site label, read with the paper, signifies: CD45RA+ positively selected. The receptor source for this set is a man between 18 and 35 years old in good health. Some clones in this sample may be carry-over from other donors' samples.

The CDR3 DNA sequence: TGTGCCAGCAGCCTCCGGGCGGCCTGGGGTGTGAATGAGCAGTTCTTC. It translates to CASSLRAAWGVNEQFF. The chain carries TRBV5-6 and TRBJ2-1; D ambiguous. Germline CDR1 is SGHDT and CDR2 is YYEEEE. With 4 bases removed from V and 7 bases from J, the gap between germline ends came to 21 bases. This CDR3 comprises 16 residues.

The chain employs TRBV2 and TRBJ1-1, with D tentatively TRBD1 (5 bases). The V and J ends lost 5 bases and 0 bases respectively, with 22 bases between them. This CDR3 comprises 18 residues. The germline V gene has CDR1 SNHLY and CDR2 FYNNEI. This CDR3 is CASSLTTGRIKLNTEAFF. CDR3 DNA: TGTGCCAGCAGTCTTACGACGGGACGGATTAAATTGAACACTGAAGCTTTCTTT. The full variable domain, its missing parts supplied by reference TRBV2 and TRBJ1-1, is EPEVTQTPSHQVTQMGQEVILRCVPISNHLYFYWYRQILGQKVEFLVSFYNNEISEKSEIFDDQFSVERPDGSNFTLKIRSTKLEDSAMYFCASSLTTGRIKLNTEAFFGQGTRLTVV.

The chain couples TRBV25-1 to TRBJ1-2; the D gene is possibly TRBD1 (5 bases). V lost 5 bases and J lost 1, with 14 bases in between. Per germline, CDR1 MGHDK and CDR2 SYGVNS. The CDR3 runs 15 residues. The CDR3 sequence: CASSKGQGDNYGYTF. The DNA of the CDR3 is TGTGCCAGCAGTAAGGGGCAGGGTGATAACTATGGCTACACCTTC.

The chain couples TRBV5-4 to TRBJ2-1; tentatively, D is TRBD2 (6 bases). The V end lost 4 bases, the J end lost 0 bases, and 17 bases lay between the germline ends. The germline gives CDR1 SGHNT, CDR2 YYREEE (reference sequence). This CDR3 region has 17 residues. In DNA, the CDR3 is TGTGCCAGCAGCCCCGGTGGCGGGGTCAGCTCCTACAATGAGCAGTTCTTC. Its protein is CASSPGGGVSSYNEQFF.

This clone was picked up a small number of times. This chain connects TRBV7-3 to TRBJ1-2, with 10 bases matching TRBD1. This CDR3 is built from 15 residues. CDR1 and CDR2 from the germline V gene are SGHTA and FQGTGA. V gave up 0 bases and J gave up 7 bases; unmatched junction bases: 5. The CDR3 loop reads CASSLTGQGTVGYTF. The CDR3 DNA follows: TGTGCCAGCAGCTTAACGGGACAGGGGACCGTTGGCTACACCTTC.

The CDR3 DNA sequence: TGTGCCAGCAGCTCTCCCGCTAGCGGTTGGTACACAGATACGCAGTATTTT. Translating it yields CASSSPASGWYTDTQYF. The V call is TRBV5-6, the J call TRBJ2-3, with 7 bases lining up with TRBD2. Germline values: CDR1 SGHDT, CDR2 YYEEEE. V shed 3 bases and J 2 bases; nucleotides not matched to a gene: 12. The CDR3 totals 17 residues.

The rearrangement uses TRBV7-2 and TRBJ1-2, with D tentatively TRBD1 (6 bases). V lost 1 base and J 4 bases, leaving 13 bases between the germline ends. Germline values: CDR1 SGHTA, CDR2 FQGNSA. The CDR3 covers 15 residues. As DNA, the CDR3 is TGTGCCAGCAGCTTAGAAGGGGGTCATGGCTATGGCTACACCTTC. Translating gives CASSLEGGHGYGYTF.

In this sample, this clone turned up once. The rearrangement uses TRBV7-8 and TRBJ2-3, with a weak D call TRBD2 (6 bases). Per germline, CDR1 SGHVS and CDR2 FQNEAQ. The V end was cut by 3 bases, the J end by 4 bases, with 14 bases between. The CDR3 runs to 15 residues. The CDR3 sequence is CASSFVGGSADTQYF. CDR3 bases: TGTGCCAGCAGCTTCGTGGGGGGAAGCGCAGATACGCAGTATTTT.

CDR3 residues: CSAMHKEEQYF. The CDR3 DNA sequence: TGCAGTGCCATGCATAAGGAGGAACAGTACTTC. The rearrangement joins TRBV20-1 to TRBJ2-5; possible D gene TRBD2, 5 bases. The V gene's germline CDR1 is DFQATT and CDR2 SNEGSKA (reference sequence). This CDR3 has 11 amino acids. Between the trimmed V and J ends, which lost 6 bases and 11 bases, there was a span of 16 bases.

A single count supports this clone. The rearrangement uses TRBV6-1 and TRBJ2-5; 11 nucleotides line up with TRBD2. The CDR3 has 15 residues. Germline V CDR1 and CDR2: MNHNS, SASEGT. Losses at the gene ends were 6 bases for V and 3 bases for J; bases not matched to a gene: 6. The CDR3 DNA reads as TGTGCCAGCAGGCAGACTAGCGGGGCAAAAGAGACCCAGTACTTC. Its translation: CASRQTSGAKETQYF.

The genes are TRBV19 and TRBJ1-2; TRBD1 matches 9 bases. The germline V gene has CDR1 LNHDA and CDR2 SQIVND (reference sequence). The CDR3 runs to 14 residues. The V gene end was trimmed by 4 bases and the J gene end by 3 bases; junction bases not matched to a gene: 3. Written as DNA, the CDR3 is TGTGCCAGTAGTAGCGGGACAGGGCACTATGGCTACACCTTC. Amino acid sequence: CASSSGTGHYGYTF. The full variable domain, rest sourced from reference TRBV19 and TRBJ1-2, is DGGITQSPKYLFRKEGQNVTLSCEQNLNHDAMYWYRQDPGQGLRLIYYSQIVNDFQKGDIAEGYSVSREKKESFPLTVTSAQKNPTAFYLCASSSGTGHYGYTFGSGTRLTVV.

V gene TRBV10-3 combines with J gene TRBJ2-7; weak D call: TRBD2 (6 bases). Germline V lookup: CDR1 ENHRY, CDR2 SYGVKD. V was trimmed by 11 bases and J by 0 bases, leaving 17 bases between them. The length of the CDR3 is 14 residues. The CDR3 region has the DNA TGTGCCGCCTCTTCCGCGGGAACCTCCTACGAGCAGTACTTC. Translated: CAASSAGTSYEQYF.